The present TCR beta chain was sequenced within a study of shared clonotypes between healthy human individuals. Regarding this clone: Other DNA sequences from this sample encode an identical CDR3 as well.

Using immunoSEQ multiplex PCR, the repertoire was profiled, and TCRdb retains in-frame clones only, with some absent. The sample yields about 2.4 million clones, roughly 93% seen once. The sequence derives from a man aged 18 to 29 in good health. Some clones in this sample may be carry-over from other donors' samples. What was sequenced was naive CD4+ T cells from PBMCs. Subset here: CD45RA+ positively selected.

The CDR3 loop is CASSLASNTGELFF. The CDR3 DNA is TGCGCCAGCAGCTTGGCCTCGAACACCGGGGAGCTGTTTTTT. The chain uses TRBV5-1 and TRBJ2-2; unclear D gene. The CDR3 has 14 residues. V lost 0 bases and J lost 0, with 3 bases in between. The germline V gene encodes CDR1 SGHRS and CDR2 YFSETQ.